This is a list of T cell receptor beta chains from one sample in a study of neurological immune-mediated disorders. TCRdb itself ran the 5' RACE reads through MiXCR, one entry per CDR3 protein. The sample lists about 38,000 distinct CDR3 sequences, approximately 12% occurring once. The sequenced sample consisted of PBMCs. Source of these receptors: a man aged 55 to 70 with HTLV-1-associated myelopathy (HAM/TSP). Each CDR3 is given with its conserved first and last residue. A D gene is named only where the DNA matches it firmly. Clone size, where shown, is once, few, many, or a class for clones that have expanded.

CDR3	DNA	J	size	V	D
CASSSGLGSYNEQFF	TGTGCCAGCAGCTCAGGACTCGGCTCCTACAATGAGCAGTTCTTC	TRBJ2-1	many	TRBV5-5	NA
CASSAGGFGETQYF	TGCGCCAGCAGCGCGGGGGGCTTCGGCGAGACCCAGTACTTC	TRBJ2-5	many	TRBV5-1	TRBD2
CASSLGWDLFQYF	TGTGCCAGCAGCTTAGGATGGGACCTTTTTCAGTATTTT	TRBJ2-3	many	TRBV7-2	NA
CASSQNRGELFF	TGTGCCAGCAGCCAGAACAGGGGGGAGCTGTTTTTT	TRBJ2-2	many	TRBV4-2	NA
CASSHDGGEVYNEQFF	TGTGCCAGCAGCCATGACGGAGGGGAGGTCTACAATGAGCAGTTCTTC	TRBJ2-1	many	TRBV5-6	NA
CASSRVRTQGSSTDTQYF	TGTGCCAGCAGCCGAGTTAGGACACAGGGTTCTAGCACAGATACGCAGTATTTT	TRBJ2-3	many	TRBV4-2	NA
CASSQARGNTGELFF	TGTGCCAGCAGCCAGGCTAGAGGGAACACCGGGGAGCTGTTTTTT	TRBJ2-2	NA	TRBV14	NA
CSVVAGRNTEAFF	TGCAGCGTTGTAGCAGGGAGGAACACTGAAGCTTTCTTT	TRBJ1-1	many	TRBV29-1	NA
CASSLRVSSGAHNEQFF	TGTGCCAGCAGCCTTAGGGTCTCTAGCGGGGCTCACAATGAGCAGTTCTTC	TRBJ2-1	many	TRBV7-2	TRBD2
CSARFSQETQYF	TGCAGTGCTAGATTTTCCCAAGAGACCCAGTACTTC	TRBJ2-5	many	TRBV20-1	NA
CASSLLASGTGELFF	TGTGCCAGCAGCTTATTAGCGTCCGGCACCGGGGAGCTGTTTTTT	TRBJ2-2	many	TRBV7-2	NA
CASRRGAQYF	TGTGCCAGCAGGCGCGGGGCCCAGTACTTC	TRBJ2-5	many	TRBV7-9	NA
CSADTSGLAYEQYF	TGCAGTGCTGATACGTCGGGACTAGCCTACGAGCAGTACTTC	TRBJ2-7	many	TRBV20-1	TRBD2
CASSRGQGYQETQYF	TGTGCCAGCAGCCGAGGACAGGGGTACCAAGAGACCCAGTACTTT	TRBJ2-5	NA	TRBV7-2	TRBD1
CDFPLVSQYEQYF	TGCGACTTCCCTTTGGTTAGCCAATACGAGCAGTACTTC	TRBJ2-7	many	TRBV20-1	NA
CASTEVLNTDTQYF	TGCGCCAGCACCGAGGTACTAAACACAGATACGCAGTATTTT	TRBJ2-3	many	TRBV10-2	NA
CASSENRGTLHGYTF	TGTGCCAGTAGTGAAAACCGTGGGACACTTCATGGCTACACCTTC	TRBJ1-2	NA	TRBV19	NA
CASSLVENTEAFF	TGTGCCAGCAGTTTAGTGGAGAACACTGAAGCTTTCTTT	TRBJ1-1	many	TRBV27	NA
CASSPHLDRNHSEQYF	TGTGCCAGCAGCCCTCATCTCGACAGGAACCATTCCGAGCAGTACTTC	TRBJ2-7	many	TRBV11-2	NA
CASSLAMGAGEQYF	TGCGCCAGCAGCTTGGCTATGGGGGCGGGAGAGCAGTACTTC	TRBJ2-7	many	TRBV5-1	NA
CASSLNPGLAGHEQFF	TGTGCCAGCAGTTTAAACCCGGGACTAGCAGGCCATGAGCAGTTCTTC	TRBJ2-1	many	TRBV6-5	TRBD2
CASTKNGQGNSPLHF	TGTGCCAGCACAAAAAATGGGCAGGGGAATTCACCCCTCCACTTT	TRBJ1-6	many	TRBV12-3/TRBV12-4	NA
CSAQGLWTSGGGREQFF	TGCAGTGCCCAGGGTCTTTGGACTAGCGGAGGGGGACGTGAGCAGTTCTTC	TRBJ2-1	NA	TRBV20-1	TRBD2
CSARDGGVISNEQFF	TGCAGTGCTAGAGATGGTGGCGTTATTAGCAATGAGCAGTTCTTC	TRBJ2-1	many	TRBV20-1	NA
CASSLGNWETQYF	TGTGCCAGCAGTTTAGGGAACTGGGAGACCCAGTACTTC	TRBJ2-5	many	TRBV12-3/TRBV12-4	NA
CASSWPYSNQPQHF	TGTGCCAGCAGCTGGCCCTATAGCAATCAGCCCCAGCATTTT	TRBJ1-5	many	TRBV7-2	NA
CASSQDRNYGYTF	TGTGCCAGCAGTCAGGACAGGAACTATGGCTACACCTTC	TRBJ1-2	few	TRBV12-3/TRBV12-4	TRBD1
CASSTGRGRQGETQYF	TGCGCCAGCAGCACCGGGAGGGGCAGGCAGGGTGAGACCCAGTACTTC	TRBJ2-5	many	TRBV5-1	TRBD2
CASSIGQGYSYEQYF	TGTGCCAGTAGTATAGGCCAAGGTTATTCCTACGAGCAGTACTTC	TRBJ2-7	many	TRBV19	NA
CASSVSGRVAGQGYTF	TGTGCCAGCAGCGTAAGCGGACGGGTGGCAGGGCAGGGCTACACCTTC	TRBJ1-2	many	TRBV3-1	NA
CASSIFTNTEAFF	TGTGCCAGTAGTATATTTACGAACACTGAAGCTTTCTTT	TRBJ1-1	few	TRBV19	NA
CASSIGQVDTDTQYF	TGCGCCAGCAGCATTGGACAGGTTGACACAGATACGCAGTATTTT	TRBJ2-3	NA	TRBV5-1	TRBD1
CSARRDQGYGFTF	TGCAGCGCCAGACGGGACCAGGGCTATGGCTTCACCTTC	TRBJ1-2	many	TRBV29-1	NA
CASSPYLFEAFF	TGTGCCAGCAGCCCCTACCTGTTCGAAGCTTTCTTT	TRBJ1-1	many	TRBV12-3/TRBV12-4	NA
CASSQLLAGVAKNIQYF	TGTGCCAGCAGCCAACTCCTAGCGGGGGTAGCCAAAAACATTCAGTACTTC	TRBJ2-4	many	TRBV4-2	TRBD2
CSGSGGNNQPQHF	TGCAGCGGATCAGGGGGAAACAATCAGCCCCAGCATTTT	TRBJ1-5	many	TRBV29-1	TRBD1
CASSLAWGSEAFF	TGCGCCAGCAGCTTGGCTTGGGGATCTGAAGCTTTCTTT	TRBJ1-1	many	TRBV5-1	NA